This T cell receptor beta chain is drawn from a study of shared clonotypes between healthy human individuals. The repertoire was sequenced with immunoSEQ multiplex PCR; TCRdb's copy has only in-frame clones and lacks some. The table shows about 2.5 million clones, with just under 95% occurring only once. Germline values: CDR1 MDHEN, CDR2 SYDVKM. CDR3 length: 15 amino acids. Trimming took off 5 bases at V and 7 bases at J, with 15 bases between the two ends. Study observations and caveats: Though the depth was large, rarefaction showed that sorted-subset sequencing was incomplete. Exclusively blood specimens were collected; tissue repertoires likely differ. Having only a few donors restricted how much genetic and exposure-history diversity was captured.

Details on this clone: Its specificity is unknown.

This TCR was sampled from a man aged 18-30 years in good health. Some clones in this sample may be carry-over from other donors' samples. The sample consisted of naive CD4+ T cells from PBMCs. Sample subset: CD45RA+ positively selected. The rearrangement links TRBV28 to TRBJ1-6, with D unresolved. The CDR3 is CASSLGGRTNSPLHF. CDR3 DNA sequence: TGTGCCAGCAGTCTTGGAGGAAGGACGAATTCACCCCTCCACTTT. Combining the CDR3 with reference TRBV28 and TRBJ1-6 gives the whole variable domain DVKVTQSSRYLVKRTGEKVFLECVQDMDHENMFWYRQDPGLGLRLIYFSYDVKMKEKGDIPEGYSVSREKKERFSLILESASTNQTSMYLCASSLGGRTNSPLHFGNGTRLTVT.